This TCR beta chain was found in a study of cytomegalovirus exposure and HLA in healthy donors. Germline V gene lookup returns CDR1 SGHTA and CDR2 FQGNSA. Trimming cost V 5 bases and J 0 bases, with 14 bases left between them. There are 17 residues in the CDR3. The PCR had 60 Vbeta and 13 Jbeta primers. Assay used: immunoSEQ multiplex PCR; TCRdb lists only in-frame clones, some missing. The data show around 99,000 clones, roughly 69% seen once. The receptor's source is a woman aged 70-85 years in good health and CMV-seropositive. The sample consisted of PBMCs. The genes are TRBV7-2 and TRBJ1-6, with D possibly being TRBD1 (5 bases). Here the CDR3 DNA reads TGTGCCAGCAGCCCCGGCCAGGGTAGCTCCTATAATTCACCCCTCCACTTT. This gives the protein CASSPGQGSSYNSPLHF.